The 21 T cell receptor beta chains listed next were all sequenced from one sample in a study of siplizumab effects on memory and regulatory T cells. Assay: immunoSEQ multiplex PCR; the TCRdb copy retains only in-frame clones and omits some. Of 120,000 or so clones listed, roughly 92% are singletons. What was sequenced was CD4+ T cells sorted from blood. These receptors originate from a human donor in good health.

The chain couples TRBV9 to TRBJ2-1, with 16 bases matching TRBD2. The germline gives CDR1 SGDLS, CDR2 YYNGEE. The CDR3 covers 18 residues. The ends lost 0 bases at V and 10 bases at J; junction bases unmatched: 10. The CDR3 is CASSVEQGLAGGPLEQFF. DNA for the CDR3: TGTGCCAGCAGCGTAGAGCAGGGACTAGCGGGGGGGCCACTCGAGCAGTTCTTC.

The chain joins TRBV5-1 to TRBJ1-2; D possibly corresponds to TRBD1 (5 bases). This CDR3 region has 14 residues. Germline V lookup: CDR1 SGHRS, CDR2 YFSETQ. The V and J ends lost 4 bases and 5 bases respectively, with 15 bases between them. CDR3 region: CASSEASQEYGYTF. CDR3 DNA sequence: TGCGCCAGCAGCGAGGCATCACAGGAGTATGGCTACACCTTC.

This sequence joins TRBV18 and TRBJ2-7, with D perhaps TRBD1 (7 bases). This CDR3 region has 19 residues. Germline lookup yields CDR1 KGHSH and CDR2 LQKENI. Trimming cost V 3 bases and J 0 bases, with 24 bases left between them. CDR3 nucleotide sequence: TGTGCCAGCTCACCCGGGAGCCGCAGGGGGATAACTCACTCCTACGAGCAGTACTTC. It is translated as CASSPGSRRGITHSYEQYF.

In its sample, this clone was seen once. The genes are TRBV18 and TRBJ2-3, with D uncertain. CDR1 is KGHSH, CDR2 LQKENI, per germline. Trimming took 2 bases from V and 2 from J, leaving 5 bases between them. This CDR3 spans 13 amino acids. As DNA, the CDR3 is TGTGCCAGCTCACCAGAGATCACAGATACGCAGTATTTT. As protein: CASSPEITDTQYF.

This rearrangement joins TRBV6-1 to TRBJ2-5; 7 nucleotides match TRBD2. With V trimmed by 10 bases and J by 1 base, 6 bases remained unmatched. Germline CDR1 and CDR2: MNHNS and SASEGT. The CDR3 has 13 amino acids. The CDR3 here is CATGKRGQETQYF. CDR3 nucleotide sequence: TGTGCCACCGGGAAGCGGGGCCAAGAGACCCAGTACTTC.

In its sample, this clone was seen once. This chain uses TRBV29-1 with TRBJ1-3; D is perhaps TRBD1 (5 bases). Germline V gene lookup returns CDR1 SQVTM and CDR2 ANQGSEA. This CDR3 has 14 residues. V was pared by 1 base and J by 2 bases, with 9 bases between. In nucleotides, the CDR3 is TGCAGCGTTGAAGTTTCGGGGGCTGGAAACACCATATATTTT. Its protein product is CSVEVSGAGNTIYF. Variable domain in full (rest from reference TRBV29-1 and TRBJ1-3): SAVISQKPSRDICQRGTSLTIQCQVDSQVTMMFWYRQQPGQSLTLIATANQGSEATYESGFVIDKFPISRPNLTFSTLTVSNMSPEDSSIYLCSVEVSGAGNTIYFGEGSWLTVV.

The chain uses TRBV5-6 and TRBJ1-4, with D possibly TRBD1 on 6 matching bases. The CDR3 loop spans 17 amino acids. CDR1 SGHDT and CDR2 YYEEEE come from the germline V gene. The V end lost 6 bases, the J end lost 4 bases, and 22 bases lay between the germline ends. This CDR3 is CASTLLAGARGNEKLFF. For the CDR3, the DNA is TGTGCCAGCACCCTCTTAGCGGGGGCCCGGGGTAATGAAAAACTGTTTTTT.

The rearrangement links TRBV27 to TRBJ2-5; a weak D match, TRBD2 (5 bases). V lost 6 bases and J 1 base, leaving 15 bases between the germline ends. CDR1 and CDR2 from the germline V gene are MNHEY and SMNVEV (reference sequence). The CDR3 contains 15 residues. This CDR3 reads CASSRLATSQETQYF. The CDR3 bases are TGTGCCAGCAGCCGTCTAGCAACAAGCCAAGAGACCCAGTACTTC.

The chain links TRBV15 to TRBJ2-3; 7 bases align to TRBD1. V shed 1 base, J shed 6 bases, and the junction held 4 bases outside the gene matches. The CDR3 has 14 residues. Germline V gives CDR1 LNHNV, CDR2 YYDKDF (reference sequence). CDR3 in amino acids: CATSRATGSDTQYF. In DNA, the CDR3 is TGTGCCACCAGCAGAGCGACAGGGTCCGATACGCAGTATTTT.

The genes are TRBV5-4 and TRBJ1-6; 7 bases agree with TRBD1. CDR3 size: 17 residues. After removal of 4 bases from V and 7 bases from J, the junction contained 14 bases not matched to a gene. CDR1 SGHNT and CDR2 YYREEE come from the germline V gene (reference sequence). In DNA, the CDR3 is TGTGCCAGCAGCCCGCGGGGACAGCCTAGCGGGAATTCACCCCTCCACTTT. Translation: CASSPRGQPSGNSPLHF.

A note on this clone: One junction end disagrees with the germline gene, perhaps due to a read error. The rearrangement joins TRBV2 to TRBJ1-5; D is perhaps TRBD1 (6 bases). This CDR3 contains 14 residues. The germline gives CDR1 SNHLY, CDR2 FYNNEI. CDR3: CASSDGGRKQPQHF. CDR3 coding DNA: TGTGCCAGCAGTGATGGGGGGCGCAAGCAGCCCCAGCATTTT. Full variable domain (remainder filled in from reference TRBV2 and TRBJ1-5): EPEVTQTPSHQVTQMGQEVILRCVPISNHLYFYWYRQILGQKVEFLVSFYNNEISEKSEIFDDQFSVERPDGSNFTLKIRSTKLEDSAMYFCASSDGGRKQPQHFGDGTRLSIL.

The chain carries TRBV25-1 and TRBJ1-1; 7 bases map to TRBD1. Germline assignment: CDR1 MGHDK and CDR2 SYGVNS. With 6 bases clipped from V and 0 bases from J, the junction kept 4 bases outside the gene matches. This CDR3 spans 14 amino acids. CDR3 region: CASRWDRLNTEAFF. CDR3 coding DNA: TGTGCCAGCAGATGGGACAGACTGAACACTGAAGCTTTCTTT.

This clone has just one count. The chain recombines TRBV6-1 with TRBJ1-5; no reliable D call. CDR3 length: 15 amino acids. CDR1 is MNHNS, CDR2 SASEGT, per germline. Trimming removed 6 bases from V and 7 bases from J, with 19 bases in between. In nucleotides, the CDR3 is TGTGCCAGCAGCTATGACACGGAATGGAGCCAGCCCCAGCATTTT. It translates to CASSYDTEWSQPQHF.

The chain recombines TRBV5-6 with TRBJ2-1; D is perhaps TRBD2 (5 bases). CDR3 length: 14 amino acids. Germline V gene lookup returns CDR1 SGHDT and CDR2 YYEEEE. Trimming took off 3 bases at V and 6 bases at J, with 13 bases between the two ends. CDR3 sequence: CASSYPGVVNEQFF. The CDR3 DNA reads as TGTGCCAGCAGCTACCCCGGGGTGGTCAATGAGCAGTTCTTC.

The rearrangement links TRBV5-1 to TRBJ2-1; D is possibly TRBD1 (5 bases). Germline V CDR1 and CDR2: SGHRS, YFSETQ. CDR3 length: 14 amino acids. Between the trimmed V and J ends, which lost 4 bases and 3 bases, there was a span of 11 bases. CDR3 residues: CASSPQDFYNEQFF. CDR3 DNA: TGCGCCAGCAGCCCACAGGATTTCTACAATGAGCAGTTCTTC. The full variable domain, in which reference TRBV5-1 and TRBJ2-1 provide the parts outside the CDR3, is KAGVTQTPRYLIKTRGQQVTLSCSPISGHRSVSWYQQTPGQGLQFLFEYFSETQRNKGNFPGRFSGRQFSNSRSEMNVSTLELGDSALYLCASSPQDFYNEQFFGPGTRLTVL.

The V and J genes are TRBV4-2 and TRBJ2-2; 10 bases agree with TRBD2. Looked up from germline, CDR1 is LGHNA and CDR2 is YNFKEQ. The length of the CDR3 is 18 residues. V was clipped by 0 bases and J by 1 base; unmatched bases: 5. The CDR3 DNA sequence: TGTGCCAGCAGCCAAGAGTCGGCTAGCGGGAGGAACACCGGGGAGCTGTTTTTT. The encoded protein is CASSQESASGRNTGELFF.

The count of this clone is one. The chain employs TRBV27 and TRBJ2-7, with TRBD1 as a possible D gene (5 bases). Deletions cut 3 bases from V and 0 bases from J, with 12 bases between. The CDR3 length is 15 residues. From germline, CDR1 is MNHEY and CDR2 SMNVEV (reference sequence). In DNA form, the CDR3 reads TGTGCCAGCAGTTTTGGGGCCCTCTACTCCTACGAGCAGTACTTC. Protein product: CASSFGALYSYEQYF.

The chain couples TRBV5-5 to TRBJ2-5, with D possibly being TRBD1 (5 bases). The germline V gene encodes CDR1 SGHKS and CDR2 YYEKEE (reference sequence). The length of the CDR3 is 13 residues. Trimming pared 4 bases from V and 4 bases from J, leaving 11 bases between. This CDR3 is CASSTLDRETQYF. The DNA of the CDR3 is TGTGCCAGCAGCACCCTTGACAGAGAGACCCAGTACTTC. The complete variable domain, with remaining parts taken from reference TRBV5-5 and TRBJ2-5, reads DAGVTQSPTHLIKTRGQQVTLRCSPISGHKSVSWYQQVLGQGPQFIFQYYEKEERGRGNFPDRFSARQFPNYSSELNVNALLLGDSALYLCASSTLDRETQYFGPGTRLLVL.

The chain is built from TRBV18 and TRBJ2-5; D gene unclear. Trimming cost V 6 bases and J 1 base, with 12 bases left between them. In germline, CDR1 is KGHSH, CDR2 LQKENI. There are 14 residues in the CDR3. CDR3 sequence reads: CASSNIDSQETQYF. The CDR3 DNA is TGTGCCAGCTCCAACATTGATAGCCAAGAGACCCAGTACTTC.

The rearrangement joins TRBV10-3 to TRBJ2-7, with a possible D match to TRBD2 (6 bases). The CDR3 has 14 residues. CDR1 and CDR2 (germline): ENHRY, SYGVKD. Trimming pared 3 bases from V and 3 bases from J, leaving 12 bases between. In DNA, the CDR3 is TGTGCCATCAGTGATCCGGGGGACCGCTACGAGCAGTACTTC. Its translation: CAISDPGDRYEQYF.

The chain is built from TRBV7-9 and TRBJ2-4; a weak D match, TRBD1 (5 bases). V gave up 5 bases and J gave up 5 bases, with 13 bases separating them. Germline CDR1 and CDR2: SEHNR and FQNEAQ (reference sequence). This CDR3 region has 14 residues. The CDR3 sequence: CASSHQGGENIQYF. The CDR3 nucleotides read TGTGCCAGCAGCCATCAGGGTGGGGAAAACATTCAGTACTTC.